The 8 T cell receptor beta chains listed next were all sequenced from one sample in a study of cytomegalovirus exposure and HLA in healthy donors (dated by TCRdb to about 2017). Receptors were amplified or captured by the immunoSEQ multiplex PCR assay. TCRdb mirrors the immuneACCESS table, restricted to in-frame sequences. Some clones are absent from its copies; in checked studies, under half trace to an unresolved V gene, and the reason for the others is unknown. The sample records approximately 88,000 clones, 95% to 96% of which are singletons. Clones ranked in the top ten supply approximately 1.2% of the sample. Input material: PBMCs. The receptors here all came from a woman in her late teens or twenties in good health and CMV-seronegative.

This clone has just one count. This sequence joins TRBV29-1 and TRBJ1-2; tentative D call: TRBD1 (5 bases). V was shortened by 7 bases and J by 8 bases, with 14 bases between the two germline ends. Germline CDR1 SQVTM, CDR2 ANQGSEA. The CDR3 contains 11 residues. CDR3 protein: CSGLLGGGYTF. DNA for the CDR3: TGCAGCGGACTTCTGGGGGGAGGCTACACCTTC. The whole variable domain, filled in from reference TRBV29-1 and TRBJ1-2, reads SAVISQKPSRDICQRGTSLTIQCQVDSQVTMMFWYRQQPGQSLTLIATANQGSEATYESGFVIDKFPISRPNLTFSTLTVSNMSPEDSSIYLCSGLLGGGYTFGSGTRLTVV.

The chain carries TRBV29-1 and TRBJ2-3; 8 bases are shared with TRBD2. The CDR3 covers 13 residues. From germline, CDR1 is SQVTM and CDR2 ANQGSEA. The junction had 8 bases not matched to a gene; V was cut back by 6 bases and J by 6 bases. This CDR3 is CSVSGSGYDTQYF. CDR3 coding DNA: TGCAGCGTGAGCGGGAGTGGATACGATACGCAGTATTTT.

The V and J genes are TRBV28 and TRBJ1-2, with 9 nucleotides matching TRBD1. This CDR3 is built from 13 residues. Trimming cost V 6 bases and J 6 bases; bases outside gene matches: 5. Germline V lookup: CDR1 MDHEN, CDR2 SYDVKM. This CDR3 reads CASSLGTGNGYTF. The CDR3 nucleotides are TGTGCCAGCAGCCTAGGGACAGGGAATGGCTACACCTTC.

V and J are TRBV7-9 and TRBJ2-7, with D possibly matching TRBD2 (5 bases). From germline, CDR1 is SEHNR and CDR2 FQNEAQ (reference sequence). Trimming removed 4 bases at V and 3 bases at J, with 10 bases between. The CDR3 totals 13 residues. CDR3 in amino acids: CASSSRVDYEQYF. The CDR3 nucleotides read TGTGCCAGCAGCTCGAGGGTTGACTACGAGCAGTACTTC. The entire variable domain, with the rest obtained from reference TRBV7-9 and TRBJ2-7, is as follows: DTGVSQNPRHKITKRGQNVTFRCDPISEHNRLYWYRQTLGQGPEFLTYFQNEAQLEKSRLLSDRFSAERPKGSFSTLEIQRTEQGDSAMYLCASSSRVDYEQYFGPGTRLTVT.

The V gene is TRBV5-1, the J gene TRBJ2-7; TRBD1 is a possible D gene (6 bases). This CDR3 is built from 14 residues. The germline gives CDR1 SGHRS, CDR2 YFSETQ. Trimming left V 3 bases short and J 5 bases short, with 15 bases between. The CDR3 loop is CASSWGLFEDEQYF. The CDR3 bases are TGCGCCAGCAGCTGGGGGCTGTTTGAGGACGAGCAGTACTTC.

V and J are TRBV4-2 and TRBJ2-1; 8 nucleotides match TRBD2. CDR3 length equals 14 residues. Germline V gene data show CDR1 as LGHNA and CDR2 as YNFKEQ. V shed 6 bases, J shed 7 bases, and the junction held 8 bases outside the gene matches. The CDR3 region is CASRHSGSRNEQFF. CDR3 nucleotide sequence: TGTGCCAGCAGACACAGCGGGAGTCGGAATGAGCAGTTCTTC.

The chain employs TRBV25-1 and TRBJ2-4; D might be TRBD2 (6 bases). The CDR3 extends over 14 amino acids. V was cut by 3 bases and J by 8 bases, with 14 bases left in between. Looked up from germline, CDR1 is MGHDK and CDR2 is SYGVNS. The CDR3 DNA is TGTGCCAGCAGTGACGAGGGGCCGGGGGACATTCAGTACTTC. Its translation: CASSDEGPGDIQYF.

V gene TRBV18 combines with J gene TRBJ2-6; possible D gene TRBD2, 5 bases. The V and J ends lost 1 base and 10 bases respectively, with 11 bases between them. Germline assignment: CDR1 KGHSH and CDR2 LQKENI. This CDR3 is built from 14 residues. Written as DNA, the CDR3 is TGTGCCAGCTCACCACGAGCCGGGGTTAACGTCCTGACTTTC. This translates into CASSPRAGVNVLTF.